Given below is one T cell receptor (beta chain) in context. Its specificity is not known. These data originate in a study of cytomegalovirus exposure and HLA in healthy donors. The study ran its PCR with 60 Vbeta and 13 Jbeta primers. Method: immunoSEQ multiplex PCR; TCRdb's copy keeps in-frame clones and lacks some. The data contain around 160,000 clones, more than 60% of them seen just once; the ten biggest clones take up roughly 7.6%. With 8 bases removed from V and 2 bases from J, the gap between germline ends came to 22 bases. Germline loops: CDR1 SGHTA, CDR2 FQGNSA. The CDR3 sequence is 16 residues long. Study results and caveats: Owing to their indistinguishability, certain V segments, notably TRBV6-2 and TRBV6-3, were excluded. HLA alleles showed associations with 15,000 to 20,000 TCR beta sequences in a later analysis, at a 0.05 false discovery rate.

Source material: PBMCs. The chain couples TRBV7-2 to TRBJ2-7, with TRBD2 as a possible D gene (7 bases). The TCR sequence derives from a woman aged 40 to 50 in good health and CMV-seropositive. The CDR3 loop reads CASAMGGAPSTYEQYF. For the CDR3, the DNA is TGTGCCAGCGCTATGGGGGGGGCGCCCAGTACCTACGAGCAGTACTTC.